The 2 T cell receptor beta chains reported below all come from one sample, sequenced in a study of cytomegalovirus exposure and HLA in healthy donors. Vbeta (60) and Jbeta (13) primers were used in the PCR. Method: immunoSEQ multiplex PCR; TCRdb's copy keeps in-frame clones and lacks some. Of 100,000 to 150,000 clones in the sample, roughly three quarters were seen once. Sequenced: PBMCs. These receptors were obtained from a woman between 55 and 75 years old in good health and CMV-seronegative.

DNA for the CDR3: TGTGCCAGCAGCCGATCACGGGGGACTAGCGGGACTGGGGGGCAGTTCTTC. It is translated as CASSRSRGTSGTGGQFF. The V call is TRBV11-2, the J call TRBJ2-1; 13 bases agree with TRBD2. Per the germline V gene, CDR1 is SGHAT and CDR2 is FQNNGV. CDR3 size: 17 residues. V lost 5 bases and J lost 12; bases outside the gene matches: 16.

The chain employs TRBV7-9 and TRBJ2-2; 12 bases are shared with TRBD2. The CDR3 length is 16 residues. J gave up 6 bases and V 1 base, and 3 bases lay outside the gene matches. Germline CDR1 SEHNR, CDR2 FQNEAQ (reference sequence). The CDR3 bases are TGTGCCAGCAGCTTAGAAGGACTAGCGGGGCCCGGGGAGCTGTTTTTT. Translating it yields CASSLEGLAGPGELFF. Supplemented by reference TRBV7-9 and TRBJ2-2, the full variable domain reads DTGVSQNPRHKITKRGQNVTFRCDPISEHNRLYWYRQTLGQGPEFLTYFQNEAQLEKSRLLSDRFSAERPKGSFSTLEIQRTEQGDSAMYLCASSLEGLAGPGELFFGEGSRLTVL.